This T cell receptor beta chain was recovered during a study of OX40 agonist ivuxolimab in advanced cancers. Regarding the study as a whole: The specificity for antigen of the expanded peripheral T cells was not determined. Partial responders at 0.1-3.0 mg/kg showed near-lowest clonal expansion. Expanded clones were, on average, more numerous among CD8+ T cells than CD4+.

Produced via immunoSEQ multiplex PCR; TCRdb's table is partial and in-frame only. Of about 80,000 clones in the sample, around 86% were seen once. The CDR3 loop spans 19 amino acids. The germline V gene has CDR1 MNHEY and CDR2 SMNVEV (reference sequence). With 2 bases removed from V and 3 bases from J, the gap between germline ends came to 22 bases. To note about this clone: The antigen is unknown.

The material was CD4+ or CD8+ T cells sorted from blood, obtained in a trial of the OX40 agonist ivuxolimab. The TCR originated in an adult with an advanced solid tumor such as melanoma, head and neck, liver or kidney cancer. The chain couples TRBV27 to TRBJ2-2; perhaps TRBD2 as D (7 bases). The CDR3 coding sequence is TGTGCCAGCAGTTTAGTCCACCGGGCGGGGGCTACCTACACCGGGGAGCTGTTTTTT. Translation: CASSLVHRAGATYTGELFF.